These T cell receptor beta chains were read from a single sample in a study of blood T cell repertoires in COVID-19. Data came from immunoSEQ multiplex PCR; TCRdb stores just in-frame clones and leaves some out. The table records 40,000 to 55,000 clones, roughly 84% of them present only once. What was sequenced was peripheral blood. The receptor source for this set is a man aged 45-65 years with active COVID-19. Both conserved end residues are part of each CDR3. A D gene is named only where the DNA matches it firmly. The listing skips clone size in some rows; elsewhere it reads once, few, many or a size class.

abundance	d_gene	v_gene	j_gene	CDR3nt	CDR3aa
NA	NA	TRBV5-5	TRBJ2-3	TGTGCCAGCAGCTTTACGGTGGGAGTTTCCACAGATACGCAGTATTTT	CASSFTVGVSTDTQYF
NA	NA	TRBV25-1	TRBJ1-2	TGTGCCAGCAGTCAGGGTCTGGATGGCTACACCTTC	CASSQGLDGYTF
NA	TRBD1	TRBV27	TRBJ1-6	TGTGCCAGCAGTGCAGGACAGGAGCAATCACCCCTCCACTTT	CASSAGQEQSPLHF
NA	TRBD2	TRBV5-4	TRBJ2-7	TGTGCCAGCAGCTCGTTTGGGGGGGGTACCTACGAGCAGTACTTC	CASSSFGGGTYEQYF
NA	TRBD2	TRBV11-2	TRBJ2-1	TGTGCCAGCAGCTCACCCCGACTAGCGGGCGAGCAGTTCTTC	CASSSPRLAGEQFF
NA	NA	TRBV11-2	TRBJ2-1	TGTGCCAGCAGCTTAACCCTCAGCTCCTACAATGAGCAGTTCTTC	CASSLTLSSYNEQFF
once	TRBD2	TRBV7-2	TRBJ2-1	TGTGCCAGCAGGGTGGGAGGGTACAATGAGCAGTTCTTC	CASRVGGYNEQFF
NA	TRBD1	TRBV4-3	TRBJ1-2	TGCGCCAGCAGCCCCGACAGGGACTATGGCTACACCTTC	CASSPDRDYGYTF
NA	TRBD1	TRBV6-5	TRBJ2-3	TGTGCCAGTCAGGGGGCTGTCTCAGATACGCAGTATTTT	CASQGAVSDTQYF
NA	NA	TRBV9	TRBJ2-3	TGTGCCAGCAGCGTACTGCGGGTCACAGATACGCAGTATTTT	CASSVLRVTDTQYF
once	TRBD2	TRBV2	TRBJ2-1	TGTGCCAGCAGCCCTCTTACTAGCGGGCGCTACAATGAGCAGTTCTTC	CASSPLTSGRYNEQFF